The 22 T cell receptor beta chains below come from one sample, sequenced in a study of blood T cell repertoires in COVID-19 (dated by TCRdb to 2018 to 2020). The method behind the library was the immunoSEQ multiplex PCR assay. The immuneACCESS repertoire file appears here via TCRdb, limited to in-frame rearrangements. These files lack a portion of the clones; in checked studies, under half of the deficit traces to unresolved V genes, and the cause of the others is not known. The sample has some 160,000 clones on record, 85% of them singletons. The biggest ten clones account for around 6.2% of the sample. The sequenced material came from PBMCs or T cells enriched from blood (not recorded which). The receptors stem from a woman aged 40 to 49 who had recovered from COVID-19.

V is TRBV4-2 and J is TRBJ1-1; 8 positions match TRBD1. Germline CDR1 LGHNA, CDR2 YNFKEQ. The junction had 14 bases not matched to a gene; V was cut back by 1 base and J by 10 bases. The CDR3 contains 16 residues. The CDR3 region is CASSQGPTGGGFVAFF. In nucleotides, the CDR3 is TGTGCCAGCAGCCAAGGTCCCACAGGGGGGGGCTTCGTAGCTTTCTTT.

The rearrangement joins TRBV3-1 (or the pseudogene TRBV3-2) to TRBJ2-4; D remains ambiguous. The germline gives CDR1 LGHDT, CDR2 YNNKEL (reference sequence). This CDR3 comprises 14 residues. Trimming shortened V by 1 base and J by 7 bases, and 11 bases separated the two germline ends. The CDR3 nucleotides are TGTGCCAGCAGCCAAGGACGAGGTTGGAACATTCAGTACTTC. Encoded protein: CASSQGRGWNIQYF.

This rearrangement joins TRBV30 to TRBJ1-2, with D perhaps TRBD1 (5 bases). CDR1 and CDR2 from the germline V gene are GTSNPN and SVGIG (reference sequence). There are 15 residues in the CDR3. V was pared by 4 bases and J by 2 bases, with 17 bases between. The CDR3 is CAWKARAYRNYGYTF. CDR3 DNA sequence: TGTGCCTGGAAGGCCAGGGCCTATCGAAACTATGGCTACACCTTC.

The V and J genes are TRBV2 and TRBJ1-4; 8 bases match TRBD1. V lost 3 bases, J lost 6 bases, and 6 bases stayed unmatched. The CDR3 is made up of 15 amino acids. Germline CDR1 is SNHLY and CDR2 is FYNNEI. CDR3 sequence reads: CASSDYNRGDEKLFF. CDR3 nucleotides: TGTGCCAGCAGTGATTATAACAGGGGGGATGAAAAACTGTTTTTT.

This chain joins TRBV27 and TRBJ2-2; perhaps TRBD2 as D (5 bases). The CDR3 length is 16 residues. CDR1 is MNHEY, CDR2 SMNVEV, per germline (reference sequence). The V end lost 2 bases, the J end lost 3 bases, and 13 bases lay between the germline ends. The CDR3 bases are TGTGCCAGCAGTTTAAGAGGGAACGGGGACACCGGGGAGCTGTTTTTT. It codes for CASSLRGNGDTGELFF.

This clone was picked up a small number of times. The chain recombines TRBV5-1 with TRBJ2-7; possible D gene TRBD2, 5 bases. The CDR3 has 15 amino acids. Germline CDR1 and CDR2: SGHRS and YFSETQ. V shed 2 bases and J shed 3 bases, with 15 bases lying between them. CDR3 loop: CASSLQAEHLYEQYF. CDR3 coding DNA: TGCGCCAGCAGCTTACAAGCGGAGCACCTCTACGAGCAGTACTTC.

The CDR3 region is CAISETGAGNTEAFF. Here the CDR3 DNA reads TGTGCCATCAGTGAGACAGGGGCGGGGAACACTGAAGCTTTCTTT. The chain recombines TRBV10-3 with TRBJ1-1, with TRBD1 matching 7 bases. This CDR3 is built from 15 residues. Trimming removed 2 bases from V and 1 base from J; junction bases left unmatched: 4. Germline V gene lookup returns CDR1 ENHRY and CDR2 SYGVKD.

This clone was detected only once. The gene calls are TRBV5-5 and TRBJ2-7; 7 bases line up with TRBD1. The junction had 3 bases not matched to a gene; V was cut back by 1 base and J by 2 bases. CDR3 length equals 14 residues. The germline V gene encodes CDR1 SGHKS and CDR2 YYEKEE (reference sequence). The chain's CDR3 is CASSLWTGPYEQYF. The CDR3 DNA reads as TGTGCCAGCAGCTTGTGGACAGGCCCCTACGAGCAGTACTTC.

The V gene is TRBV7-9, the J gene TRBJ1-6, with 8 bases identical to TRBD1. The CDR3 is 16 amino acids. J was trimmed by 7 bases and V by 4 bases; bases with no gene match: 9. In germline, CDR1 is SEHNR, CDR2 FQNEAQ (reference sequence). The CDR3 loop is CASSSGETGDNSPLHF. In nucleotides, the CDR3 is TGTGCCAGCAGCTCGGGGGAGACAGGGGACAATTCACCCCTCCACTTT.

The chain employs TRBV20-1 and TRBJ1-5, with a weak D call TRBD1 (5 bases). V dropped 3 bases and J dropped 1 base, with 7 bases sitting between them. Germline CDR1 DFQATT, CDR2 SNEGSKA (reference sequence). CDR3 length: 13 amino acids. CDR3 in amino acids: CSASRTSNQPQHF. As DNA, the CDR3 is TGCAGTGCTAGTCGGACAAGCAATCAGCCCCAGCATTTT.

This clone appeared a single time. The genes are TRBV4-2 and TRBJ1-1; D perhaps matches TRBD1 (5 bases). The CDR3 has 13 residues. Deletions cut 0 bases from V and 8 bases from J, with 10 bases between. CDR1 LGHNA and CDR2 YNFKEQ come from the germline V gene. CDR3 DNA: TGTGCCAGCAGCCAAGAAGGGGTCGGAGAAGCTTTCTTT. This sequence encodes CASSQEGVGEAFF.

The J gene is TRBJ2-1, the V gene TRBV27, with 7 bases that match TRBD1. CDR1 is MNHEY, CDR2 SMNVEV, per germline (reference sequence). The length of the CDR3 is 16 residues. J gave up 0 bases and V 2 bases, and 4 bases lay outside the gene matches. The CDR3, as DNA: TGTGCCAGCAGTTTACCACGACAGGGCTCCTACAATGAGCAGTTCTTC. It specifies CASSLPRQGSYNEQFF.

The chain recombines TRBV3-1 (or the pseudogene TRBV3-2) with TRBJ2-7; TRBD1 matches at 8 bases. The CDR3 has 15 residues. The V gene's germline CDR1 is LGHDT and CDR2 YNNKEL (reference sequence). Losses at the gene ends were 4 bases for V and 2 bases for J; bases not matched to a gene: 7. CDR3 amino acids: CASSPGTGPTYEQYF. The DNA of the CDR3 is TGTGCCAGCAGCCCCGGGACAGGCCCAACCTACGAGCAGTACTTC.

Only one count was recorded for this clone. The chain has TRBV3-1 (or the pseudogene TRBV3-2) and TRBJ1-4; D gene ambiguous. Germline V lookup: CDR1 LGHDT, CDR2 YNNKEL (reference sequence). CDR3 length: 14 residues. Trimming pared 0 bases from V and 6 bases from J, leaving 8 bases between. This CDR3 reads CASSQDGRDEKLFF. DNA for the CDR3: TGTGCCAGCAGCCAAGATGGGAGGGATGAAAAACTGTTTTTT.

The J gene is TRBJ2-7, the V gene TRBV13; 8 bases map to TRBD2. V dropped 5 bases and J dropped 0; count of bases not matched to a gene: 9. The CDR3 is 16 residues long. The V gene's germline CDR1 is PRHDT and CDR2 FYEKMQ (reference sequence). The CDR3 nucleotides read TGTGCCAGCAGCCCAAGGAGCGGGGGCCCCTCCTACGAGCAGTACTTC. Translating it yields CASSPRSGGPSYEQYF.

The chain is built from TRBV30 and TRBJ1-2; maybe TRBD1 (6 bases). Deletions cut 0 bases from V and 7 bases from J, with 12 bases between. The CDR3 sequence is 13 residues long. CDR1 is GTSNPN and CDR2 is SVGIG in the germline V gene (reference sequence). CDR3 sequence: CAWSVGGGSGYTF. For the CDR3, the DNA is TGTGCCTGGAGTGTAGGGGGGGGTTCTGGCTACACCTTC.

The chain links TRBV6-6 to TRBJ1-1, with D tentatively TRBD1 (5 bases). Trimming shortened V by 5 bases and J by 1 base, and 11 bases separated the two germline ends. Looked up from germline, CDR1 is MNHNY and CDR2 is SVGAGI (reference sequence). The CDR3 runs to 14 residues. In nucleotides, the CDR3 is TGTGCCAGCAGTCTCGACAGTGGGAACACTGAAGCTTTCTTT. This encodes CASSLDSGNTEAFF.

This clone turned up a few times. The chain couples TRBV5-5 to TRBJ2-7; D ambiguous. The V end was cut by 0 bases, the J end by 6 bases, with 4 bases between. This CDR3 has 11 residues. Per the germline V gene, CDR1 is SGHKS and CDR2 is YYEKEE (reference sequence). DNA for the CDR3: TGTGCCAGCAGCTTGGTTCGCGAGCAGTACTTC. It translates to CASSLVREQYF.

The chain is built from TRBV5-4 and TRBJ1-2, with TRBD1 matching over 12 bases. Germline V gene data show CDR1 as SGHNT and CDR2 as YYREEE (reference sequence). The CDR3 has 15 amino acids. V lost 4 bases and J lost 6; bases outside the gene matches: 7. The CDR3 spells CASSGDRGPLHGYTF. CDR3 bases: TGTGCCAGCAGCGGGGACAGGGGGCCCCTCCATGGCTACACCTTC.

This chain links TRBV7-9 with TRBJ2-1; 11 bases fit TRBD2. The junction had 13 bases not matched to a gene; V was cut back by 2 bases and J by 7 bases. Looked up from germline, CDR1 is SEHNR and CDR2 is FQNEAQ (reference sequence). CDR3 length equals 18 residues. The CDR3 DNA follows: TGTGCCAGCAGCTTAAGGGTTCTGGGACTAGCGGAGAGAAATGAGCAGTTCTTC. As protein: CASSLRVLGLAERNEQFF.

This clone came up once. The CDR3 spells CASSPGPGNNQPQHF. The DNA of the CDR3 is TGCGCCAGCAGCCCGGGCCCGGGGAACAATCAGCCCCAGCATTTT. The chain couples TRBV4-1 to TRBJ1-5; no definite D call. The CDR3 is made up of 15 amino acids. V dropped 4 bases and J dropped 3 bases, with 13 bases sitting between them. CDR1 MGHRA and CDR2 YSYEKL come from the germline V gene.

This sequence joins TRBV2 and TRBJ1-1, with D perhaps matching TRBD1 (5 bases). The CDR3 is 14 residues long. The V end lost 5 bases, the J end lost 5 bases, and 15 bases lay between the germline ends. Germline CDR1 SNHLY, CDR2 FYNNEI. CDR3 bases: TGTGCCAGCAGTCTTCAGGGCGGAGGGACTGAAGCTTTCTTT. This gives the protein CASSLQGGGTEAFF.